Listed below are T cell receptor beta chains from one sample, sequenced in a study of T cells of healthy individuals. TCRdb reanalysed the 5' RACE reads using MiXCR and keeps one entry per CDR3 protein. The sample records just over 40,000 distinct CDR3 sequences, 4% to 5% being singletons. The source of these receptors is a human donor in good health. Each CDR3 is given with its conserved first and last residue. The order of the fields is J gene, V gene, CDR3 protein.

TRBJ1-5,TRBV20-1,CSAAGTGATRNQPQHF
TRBJ2-7,TRBV24-1,CATKSGGLAYEQYF
TRBJ2-5,TRBV12-3/TRBV12-4,CASSFRRREEETQYF
TRBJ2-5,TRBV5-1,CASSLRPQETQYF
TRBJ2-3,TRBV3-1,CASSRTSGGAATQYF
TRBJ1-2,TRBV20-1,CSALNRRENTNYGYTF
TRBJ2-7,TRBV28,CASSSNRGGYEQYF
TRBJ1-2,TRBV7-9,CASSLETRLYYGYTF
TRBJ1-2,TRBV7-8,CASSLGGTGWRPNYGYTF
TRBJ1-6,TRBV10-1,CASSEAGRNSPLHF
TRBJ1-3,TRBV2,CASKQQGEGNTIYF
TRBJ2-1,TRBV12-3/TRBV12-4,CASSLLRKDEQFF
TRBJ1-1,TRBV7-6,CASSLAGGVTGGTEAFF
TRBJ1-1,TRBV29-1,CSVAYDYMNTEAFF
TRBJ2-7,TRBV4-1,CASSPGGREQYF
TRBJ1-5,TRBV7-8,CASSRRQGQDQPQHF
TRBJ2-6,TRBV3-1,CASSHYRGAGANVLTF
TRBJ2-2,TRBV11-2,CASSLSGSPTGELFF
TRBJ1-2,TRBV11-2,CASSGPYDYGYTF
TRBJ2-5,TRBV5-6,CASSVEVSAETQYF
TRBJ2-5,TRBV5-1,CASSLSGQETQYF
TRBJ2-5,TRBV5-1,CASRRNIGVGETQYF
TRBJ2-1,TRBV12-3/TRBV12-4,CASSLDSGRRMGEQFF
TRBJ2-1,TRBV20-1,CSAQPLPGALSSYNEQFF
TRBJ1-5,TRBV2,CASSGWTGPNQPQHF
TRBJ2-6,TRBV2,CASRGARANVLTF
TRBJ1-2,TRBV29-1,CSVGGDRAGGYTF
TRBJ2-7,TRBV7-3,CASSLFGTLSYEQYF
TRBJ2-7,TRBV4-3,CASSQDPRGYEQYF
TRBJ2-4,TRBV29-1,CSVELAGGLAKNIQYF
TRBJ2-7,TRBV20-1,CSARSGLALTTYEQYF
TRBJ2-7,TRBV20-1,CSALPLVGTAYEQYF
TRBJ2-7,TRBV6-5,CASSYFGADEQYF